Listed here are 20 T cell receptor beta chains from one sample, sequenced in a study of T-cell memory formation after mild COVID-19. In TCRdb, the 5' RACE reads were re-called with MiXCR into one record per CDR3 protein. Counted here are 150,000 to 200,000 distinct CDR3 sequences, around a tenth occurring once; the ten biggest clones make up approximately 3.4%. Sequencing input: PBMCs or a T cell subset sorted from them (not recorded which). All receptors derive from a man aged 18 to 35 who had mild COVID-19 (a few samples of this study predate the infection). Cell type and time point are not known.

This clonotype has at least ten counts. V and J are TRBV15 and TRBJ2-3; D is perhaps TRBD2 (6 bases). Trimming cost V 3 bases and J 5 bases, with 12 bases left between them. CDR1 and CDR2 from the germline V gene are LNHNV and YYDKDF (reference sequence). The CDR3 has 14 residues. CDR3 bases: TGTGCCACCAGCAGGACTAGTTGGGGAGATACGCAGTATTTT. As protein: CATSRTSWGDTQYF.

V usage is TRBV18 and J usage is TRBJ1-2; tentatively, D is TRBD1 (6 bases). The length of the CDR3 is 14 residues. Germline CDR1 and CDR2: KGHSH and LQKENI. V lost 3 bases to trimming and J lost 8 bases, with 16 bases between them. In nucleotides, the CDR3 is TGTGCCAGCTCACCGGAGCAGGGGATTCCCGGCTACACCTTC. It is translated as CASSPEQGIPGYTF.

This sequence joins TRBV20-1 and TRBJ2-7; 9 bases are a match to TRBD2. Germline V gene sequence: CDR1 DFQATT, CDR2 SNEGSKA (reference sequence). This CDR3 comprises 14 residues. Trimming cost V 6 bases and J 7 bases; bases outside gene matches: 13. The CDR3 DNA sequence: TGCAGTGCCCTCCCCGGGACTAGCAGGGGGGAGCAGTACGTC. Translating gives CSALPGTSRGEQYV.

This chain joins TRBV5-5 and TRBJ2-7; D gene ambiguous. The CDR3 contains 15 residues. The V end lost 1 base, the J end lost 6 bases, and 17 bases lay between the germline ends. The V gene's germline CDR1 is SGHKS and CDR2 YYEKEE (reference sequence). The CDR3 DNA reads as TGTGCCAGCAGCTTGCGGAGACCTACCCCGGGCGAGCAGTACGTC. Translated: CASSLRRPTPGEQYV.

V gene TRBV20-1 combines with J gene TRBJ2-7, with a tentative D call TRBD1 (6 bases). V shed 6 bases and J shed 2 bases, with 17 bases lying between them. The germline V gene encodes CDR1 DFQATT and CDR2 SNEGSKA (reference sequence). CDR3 length: 14 residues. CDR3 protein: CSAVDTGRPYEQYF. CDR3 nucleotides: TGCAGTGCCGTTGATACAGGGCGCCCCTACGAGCAGTACTTC.

V and J are TRBV30 and TRBJ1-3, with TRBD1 as a possible D gene (6 bases). The germline V gene has CDR1 GTSNPN and CDR2 SVGIG (reference sequence). There are 13 residues in the CDR3. The CDR3 is CARQESSGNTIYF. The CDR3 DNA sequence: TGTGCAAGACAGGAGAGCTCTGGAAACACCATATATTTT.

This clonotype turned up a few times. The V gene is TRBV28, the J gene TRBJ2-5; TRBD1 matches at 11 bases. Germline CDR1 reads MDHEN; CDR2 reads SYDVKM. Trimming took 5 bases from V and 2 from J; bases not matched to a gene: 10. The CDR3 is 17 residues long. CDR3 residues: CASSPRAWDRGQETQYF. CDR3 nucleotides: TGTGCCAGCAGTCCCAGGGCCTGGGACAGGGGGCAAGAGACCCAGTACTTC. Combining the CDR3 with reference TRBV28 and TRBJ2-5 gives the whole variable domain DVKVTQSSRYLVKRTGEKVFLECVQDMDHENMFWYRQDPGLGLRLIYFSYDVKMKEKGDIPEGYSVSREKKERFSLILESASTNQTSMYLCASSPRAWDRGQETQYFGPGTRLLVL.

This clonotype was observed a few times. The chain has TRBV19 and TRBJ2-3; D uncertain. V lost 7 bases, J lost 0 bases, and 20 bases lay in between. The germline V gene has CDR1 LNHDA and CDR2 SQIVND (reference sequence). The CDR3 consists of 17 residues. The CDR3 reads CASKIGVRQASTDTQYF. CDR3 nucleotide sequence: TGTGCCAGTAAGATCGGCGTTCGGCAGGCTAGCACAGATACGCAGTATTTT.

This clonotype has a handful of counts. The V and J genes are TRBV4-1 and TRBJ2-5; 13 nucleotides align to TRBD2. The CDR3 consists of 18 residues. The germline V gene encodes CDR1 MGHRA and CDR2 YSYEKL. V dropped 1 base and J dropped 5; count of bases not matched to a gene: 10. The CDR3 sequence: CASSQVGLAGAQGETQYF. The CDR3 DNA reads as TGCGCCAGCAGCCAAGTTGGACTAGCGGGGGCCCAGGGGGAGACCCAGTACTTC.

This clonotype was detected a few times. The V gene is TRBV7-9, the J gene TRBJ1-4, with 7 bases matching TRBD1. Germline V gives CDR1 SEHNR, CDR2 FQNEAQ (reference sequence). V was clipped by 4 bases and J by 7 bases; unmatched bases: 9. This CDR3 is 15 amino acids long. The CDR3 sequence is CASSSSQGLGEKLFF. CDR3 DNA: TGTGCCAGCAGCTCCTCACAGGGGTTAGGTGAAAAACTGTTTTTT.

This clonotype was detected a few times. The CDR3 loop is CASLKTPGTGEAFF. CDR3 sequence (DNA): TGTGCCAGCCTTAAAACCCCCGGGACAGGGGAAGCTTTCTTT. V is TRBV18 and J is TRBJ1-1, with 9 bases lining up with TRBD1. CDR1 is KGHSH, CDR2 LQKENI, per germline. V dropped 8 bases and J dropped 8; count of bases not matched to a gene: 12. The CDR3 length is 14 residues.

The rearrangement links TRBV10-3 to TRBJ2-4; D is unclear. Germline values: CDR1 ENHRY, CDR2 SYGVKD. Trimming removed 2 bases from V and 4 bases from J, with 3 bases in between. The CDR3 spans 12 residues. The CDR3 loop is CAISEGKNIQYF. DNA for the CDR3: TGTGCCATCAGTGAGGGGAAAAACATTCAGTACTTC.

This clonotype was seen at least ten times. The chain links TRBV7-2 to TRBJ2-3, with TRBD2 identical over 9 bases. The V gene end was trimmed by 2 bases and the J gene end by 6 bases; junction bases not matched to a gene: 6. Germline lookup yields CDR1 SGHTA and CDR2 FQGNSA. The CDR3 contains 15 residues. The CDR3 loop reads CASSLSAGGRDTQYF. In nucleotides, the CDR3 is TGTGCCAGCAGCTTATCCGCGGGGGGGCGGGATACGCAGTATTTT.

This clonotype was observed a handful of times. The V call is TRBV12-3 or TRBV12-4, the J call TRBJ1-5; 10 positions agree with TRBD1. The CDR3 is made up of 15 amino acids. V was clipped by 6 bases and J by 5 bases; unmatched bases: 7. CDR3 sequence reads: CASSTGQGLYQPQHF. In nucleotides, the CDR3 is TGTGCCAGCAGCACGGGACAGGGGCTATATCAGCCCCAGCATTTT.

This clonotype has at least ten counts. The V gene is TRBV5-6, the J gene TRBJ2-7, with TRBD1 identical over 11 bases. The germline V gene encodes CDR1 SGHDT and CDR2 YYEEEE. The trim removed 4 bases at V and 4 bases at J, leaving 13 bases unmatched. The CDR3 is made up of 17 amino acids. The CDR3 loop is CASSRTGGETNPYEQYF. In DNA, the CDR3 is TGTGCCAGCAGCCGGACAGGGGGCGAAACAAACCCTTACGAGCAGTACTTC.

A few counts support this clonotype. The chain has TRBV2 and TRBJ1-6; D might be TRBD1 (6 bases). Germline CDR1 reads SNHLY; CDR2 reads FYNNEI. CDR3 length: 14 residues. Trimming stripped 6 bases from V and 7 bases from J, with 13 bases between. CDR3 region: CASRARGGNSPLHF. The CDR3 bases are TGTGCCAGCAGGGCCAGGGGTGGGAATTCACCCCTCCACTTT.

The rearrangement joins TRBV11-2 to TRBJ1-4; D unresolved. Between the trimmed V and J ends, which lost 4 bases and 0 bases, there was a span of 9 bases. Germline values: CDR1 SGHAT, CDR2 FQNNGV. The length of the CDR3 is 15 residues. The CDR3: CASSWRVATNEKLFF. CDR3 bases: TGTGCCAGCAGCTGGCGTGTTGCAACTAATGAAAAACTGTTTTTT.

This chain uses TRBV2 with TRBJ2-5; 14 nucleotides line up with TRBD2. The CDR3 totals 18 residues. Germline lookup yields CDR1 SNHLY and CDR2 FYNNEI. Trimming at V came to 4 bases and at J to 2 bases, leaving 9 bases not matched to a gene. The CDR3: CASSVSGLAGGGQETQYF. In nucleotides, the CDR3 is TGTGCCAGCAGTGTTTCCGGACTAGCGGGGGGAGGTCAAGAGACCCAGTACTTC.

This sequence joins TRBV4-1 and TRBJ2-7, with D perhaps assigned TRBD1 or TRBD2 (6 bases each). Trimming pared 4 bases from V and 2 bases from J, leaving 18 bases between. The CDR3 contains 16 residues. Germline values: CDR1 MGHRA, CDR2 YSYEKL. The CDR3: CASSRLGGRNPYEQYF. The DNA of the CDR3 is TGCGCCAGCAGCCGACTAGGGGGGAGAAACCCCTACGAGCAGTACTTC.

This clonotype was counted only a few times. The genes are TRBV2 and TRBJ2-1, with D possibly TRBD1 on 6 matching bases. From germline, CDR1 is SNHLY and CDR2 FYNNEI. The V end was cut by 4 bases, the J end by 2 bases, with 12 bases between. The CDR3 has 15 residues. CDR3 sequence (DNA): TGTGCCAGCAGTGCGACAGGTGGGGCCTACAATGAGCAGTTCTTC. Translated, it gives CASSATGGAYNEQFF. The entire variable domain, with the rest obtained from reference TRBV2 and TRBJ2-1, is as follows: EPEVTQTPSHQVTQMGQEVILRCVPISNHLYFYWYRQILGQKVEFLVSFYNNEISEKSEIFDDQFSVERPDGSNFTLKIRSTKLEDSAMYFCASSATGGAYNEQFFGPGTRLTVL.